The subject of this entry is one T cell receptor beta chain. The data derive from a study of CD8 T cells in Susac syndrome. V lost 4 bases, J lost 4 bases, and 14 bases lay in between. The germline V gene encodes CDR1 SGHAT and CDR2 FQNNGV. The CDR3 covers 14 residues. A quantity of about 0.5 to 1 ug RNA underwent reverse transcription using random hexamers. One entry per CDR3 protein results from TCRdb running MiXCR on the immunoSEQ multiplex PCR reads. Among 200,000 to 250,000 distinct CDR3 sequences listed, around 95% were seen once. The sequenced material came from CD4+ T cells from PBMCs. The chain couples TRBV11-2 to TRBJ2-7; perhaps TRBD1 as D (6 bases). This TCR was recovered from a human donor with multiple sclerosis. In DNA form, the CDR3 reads TGTGCCAGCAGCTCCATACAGGGTGAATACGAGCAGTACGTC. Translating gives CASSSIQGEYEQYV.